This T cell receptor (beta chain) was captured in a study of cytomegalovirus exposure and HLA in healthy donors. About the research overall: Unique TCR beta sequences numbering about 100 million came from approximately 180 million T cells in an earlier analysis. Findings and limits, study-wide: When presence/absence was analysed, sequencing depth was taken to be roughly uniform across donors.

PCR used 60 Vbeta primers and 13 Jbeta primers. Profiled with immunoSEQ multiplex PCR; TCRdb holds only in-frame clones, not every one. The sample lists about 200,000 clones; 86% were seen once. From germline, CDR1 is SGDLS and CDR2 YYNGEE. The CDR3 sequence is 14 residues long. Trimming removed 0 bases at V and 3 bases at J, with 7 bases between. This clone has just one count. Antigen: not known. This rearrangement joins TRBV9 to TRBJ2-1; TRBD1 is a possible D gene (6 bases). Sequenced input: PBMCs. This receptor was taken from a woman in her thirties in good health and CMV-seronegative. The CDR3 bases are TGTGCCAGCAGCGTAGAGGGGGACTACAATGAGCAGTTCTTC. It specifies CASSVEGDYNEQFF.